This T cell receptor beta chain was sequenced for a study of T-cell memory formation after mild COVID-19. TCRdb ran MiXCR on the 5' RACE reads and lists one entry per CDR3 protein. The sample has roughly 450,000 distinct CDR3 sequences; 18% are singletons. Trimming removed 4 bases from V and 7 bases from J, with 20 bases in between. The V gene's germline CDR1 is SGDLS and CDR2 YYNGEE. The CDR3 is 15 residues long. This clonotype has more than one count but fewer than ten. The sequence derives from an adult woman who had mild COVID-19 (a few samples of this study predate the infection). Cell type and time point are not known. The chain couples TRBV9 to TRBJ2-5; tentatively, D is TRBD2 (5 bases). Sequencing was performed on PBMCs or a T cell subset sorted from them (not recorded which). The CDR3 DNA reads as TGTGCCAGCAGCCCCGAGGACTCGTCGTCCGGGACCCAGTACTTC. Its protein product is CASSPEDSSSGTQYF.